The 20 T cell receptor beta chains listed next were all sequenced from one sample in a study of spatial heterogeneity in lung cancer. TCRdb used MiXCR to reprocess the 5' RACE reads, holding one entry per CDR3 protein. Altogether 20,000 to 30,000 distinct CDR3 sequences are present, 8.5% to 10% being singletons, with the ten largest covering about a fifth. As for time point: blood at routine non-recurrence follow-up after resection. Source: PBMCs, taken at follow-up. The receptors were sampled from a male donor with early-stage non-small cell lung cancer.

Many counts were recorded for this clonotype. V and J are TRBV12-3 or TRBV12-4 and TRBJ1-6; D unresolved. V shed 3 bases and J shed 3 bases, with 6 bases lying between them. The CDR3 is made up of 14 amino acids. Here the CDR3 reads CASSLEGYNSPLHF. Here the CDR3 DNA reads TGTGCCAGCAGTTTGGAGGGCTATAATTCACCCCTCCACTTT.

The sample holds many counts of this clonotype. The chain has TRBV11-2 and TRBJ2-2; D remains unclear. V was clipped by 5 bases and J by 3 bases, with 10 bases between them. CDR3 length: 14 residues. Germline values: CDR1 SGHAT, CDR2 FQNNGV. The CDR3 DNA reads as TGTGCCAGCAGCCGACTCAAGCACACCGGGGAGCTGTTTTTT. This sequence encodes CASSRLKHTGELFF.

This clonotype was seen many times. The rearrangement links TRBV29-1 to TRBJ2-3; perhaps TRBD1 as D (7 bases). Per the germline V gene, CDR1 is SQVTM and CDR2 is ANQGSEA. Trimming took off 0 bases at V and 0 bases at J, with 10 bases between the two ends. The CDR3 sequence is 15 residues long. CDR3 protein: CSVEDRGASTDTQYF. The DNA of the CDR3 is TGCAGCGTTGAAGACAGGGGGGCGAGCACAGATACGCAGTATTTT.

This clonotype was seen repeatedly, ten times or more. This sequence joins TRBV7-2 and TRBJ2-5; D might be TRBD2 (5 bases). Germline V lookup: CDR1 SGHTA, CDR2 FQGNSA. This CDR3 is 14 amino acids long. Trimming pared 5 bases from V and 2 bases from J, leaving 12 bases between. CDR3 loop: CASSPGSGQETQYF. The DNA of the CDR3 is TGTGCCAGCAGCCCAGGAAGCGGACAAGAGACCCAGTACTTC.

Many counts were recorded for this clonotype. The junction shows a germline mismatch at one end, possibly a read error. The chain is built from TRBV7-7 and TRBJ1-1; D unresolved. The CDR3 contains 11 residues. Germline V gene sequence: CDR1 SSHAT, CDR2 FNYEAQ (reference sequence). CDR3 amino acids: CASSVNAEAFF. CDR3 sequence (DNA): TGTGCTAGCAGTGTGAACGCTGAAGCTTTCTTT. The whole variable domain, filled in from reference TRBV7-7 and TRBJ1-1, reads GAGVSQSPRYKVTKRGQDVTLRCDPISSHATLYWYQQALGQGPEFLTYFNYEAQPDKSGLPSDRFSAERPEGSISTLTIQRTEQRDSAMYRCASSVNAEAFFGQGTRLTVV.

Many counts were recorded for this clonotype. The chain combines TRBV20-1 with TRBJ2-3; weak D call: TRBD2 (6 bases). V was pared by 2 bases and J by 4 bases, with 10 bases between. The CDR3 consists of 13 residues. CDR1 is DFQATT, CDR2 SNEGSKA, per germline (reference sequence). The CDR3 spells CSARMEGADTQYF. Written as DNA, the CDR3 is TGCAGTGCTAGAATGGAGGGTGCAGATACGCAGTATTTT.

This clonotype was seen a handful of times. The chain recombines TRBV12-3 or TRBV12-4 with TRBJ1-5, with a weak D call TRBD1 (5 bases). Trimming cost V 5 bases and J 7 bases, with 15 bases left between them. This CDR3 has 14 amino acids. CDR3 loop: CASSPLLGLQPQHF. For the CDR3, the DNA is TGTGCCAGCAGTCCCCTCCTGGGGCTCCAGCCCCAGCATTTT.

This clonotype was seen a few times. The chain uses TRBV7-8 and TRBJ2-2; D is unclear. The CDR3 extends over 13 amino acids. The ends were cut back, 0 bases at V and 4 bases at J, with 3 bases in the middle. Germline V gene lookup returns CDR1 SGHVS and CDR2 FQNEAQ. The CDR3 loop is CASSLAVTGELFF. The CDR3 nucleotides are TGTGCCAGCAGCTTAGCGGTCACCGGGGAGCTGTTTTTT.

This clonotype was picked up many times. The chain carries TRBV20-1 and TRBJ1-5, with D possibly TRBD1 on 5 matching bases. From germline, CDR1 is DFQATT and CDR2 SNEGSKA (reference sequence). Trimming cost V 3 bases and J 7 bases, with 16 bases left between them. This CDR3 has 14 amino acids. The CDR3 is CSASGRDRRQPQHF. In DNA form, the CDR3 reads TGCAGTGCTAGCGGGCGGGACCGCAGGCAGCCCCAGCATTTT.

This clonotype was counted between two and nine times. CDR3 region: CATSSRTGNQPQHF. The CDR3 nucleotides read TGTGCCACCAGCAGCCGGACAGGGAATCAGCCCCAGCATTTT. V gene TRBV15 combines with J gene TRBJ1-5; 8 bases are shared with TRBD1. Germline CDR1 LNHNV, CDR2 YYDKDF (reference sequence). J was trimmed by 4 bases and V by 3 bases; bases with no gene match: 2. This CDR3 is built from 14 residues. Supplemented by reference TRBV15 and TRBJ1-5, the full variable domain reads DAMVIQNPRYQVTQFGKPVTLSCSQTLNHNVMYWYQQKSSQAPKLLFHYYDKDFNNEADTPDNFQSRRPNTSFCFLDIRSPGLGDTAMYLCATSSRTGNQPQHFGDGTRLSIL.

This clonotype was detected a few times. This sequence joins TRBV7-2 and TRBJ1-2; 8 bases line up with TRBD1. Germline V gene lookup returns CDR1 SGHTA and CDR2 FQGNSA. The CDR3 contains 18 residues. The V segment lost 4 bases and the J segment 0 bases; nucleotides outside the gene matches: 13. The CDR3 loop is CASSSTPRDRGANYGYTF. The CDR3 DNA reads as TGTGCCAGCAGCTCCACCCCCCGAGACAGGGGAGCTAACTATGGCTACACCTTC. Looking up the rest from reference TRBV7-2 and TRBJ1-2 gives the full variable domain: GAGVSQSPSNKVTEKGKDVELRCDPISGHTALYWYRQSLGQGLEFLIYFQGNSAPDKSGLPSDRFSAERTGGSVSTLTIQRTQQEDSAVYLCASSSTPRDRGANYGYTFGSGTRLTVV.

This clonotype appeared many times. V gene TRBV4-1 combines with J gene TRBJ2-5, with D possibly matching TRBD1 (5 bases). This CDR3 has 14 residues. Germline V gene lookup returns CDR1 MGHRA and CDR2 YSYEKL. V lost 1 base, J lost 4 bases, and 10 bases lay in between. The CDR3: CASSQVAGIETQYF. In nucleotides, the CDR3 is TGCGCCAGCAGCCAAGTAGCAGGGATAGAGACCCAGTACTTC.

There are a few counts of this clonotype. V is TRBV20-1 and J is TRBJ1-5; D gene ambiguous. CDR3 size: 14 residues. V lost 3 bases, J lost 3 bases, and 12 bases lay in between. The V gene's germline CDR1 is DFQATT and CDR2 SNEGSKA (reference sequence). CDR3 residues: CSASPGSYNQPQHF. The CDR3 DNA reads TGCAGTGCTAGCCCTGGTTCCTACAATCAGCCCCAGCATTTT.

This clonotype was recorded many times. The chain couples TRBV15 to TRBJ2-1; D ambiguous. The V end was cut by 1 base, the J end by 9 bases, with 10 bases between. Germline V lookup: CDR1 LNHNV, CDR2 YYDKDF (reference sequence). This CDR3 region has 13 residues. The CDR3 region has the DNA TGTGCCACCAGCAGAGCGCGTCTGGGTGAGCAGTTCTTC. Protein: CATSRARLGEQFF.

At least ten counts were recorded for this clonotype. The chain combines TRBV7-6 with TRBJ2-7; the match to TRBD1 covers 10 bases. Losses at the gene ends were 5 bases for V and 3 bases for J; bases not matched to a gene: 7. Germline V gives CDR1 SGHVS, CDR2 FNYEAQ. This CDR3 is 15 amino acids long. CDR3 residues: CASSPSGTGVYEQYF. In DNA form, the CDR3 reads TGTGCCAGCAGCCCTTCCGGGACAGGGGTCTACGAGCAGTACTTC.

This clonotype was counted only a few times. This chain's CDR3 is CASSLPGYKSYEQYF. The CDR3 DNA reads as TGCGCCAGCAGCTTACCGGGATATAAATCATACGAGCAGTACTTC. V gene TRBV5-1 combines with J gene TRBJ2-7; tentatively, D is TRBD2 (5 bases). V was trimmed by 2 bases and J by 4 bases, leaving 16 bases between them. This CDR3 is built from 15 residues. Germline V CDR1 and CDR2: SGHRS, YFSETQ.

There are many counts of this clonotype. The V and J genes are TRBV2 and TRBJ1-5; D is undetermined. Trimming pared 1 base from V and 1 base from J, leaving 14 bases between. CDR3 length: 17 residues. The V gene's germline CDR1 is SNHLY and CDR2 FYNNEI. The CDR3 protein is CASSEVVGILSNQPQHF. The CDR3 nucleotides read TGTGCCAGCAGTGAAGTCGTCGGTATTTTGAGCAATCAGCCCCAGCATTTT.

This clonotype was counted many times. No DNA is shown, since the ends of the CDR3 on it are uncertain; the CDR3 is the one TCRdb lists. The genes are TRBV21-1 and TRBJ1-3; TRBD1, the table's D call, lacks a check against the DNA. TRBV21-1 is a pseudogene locus. The CDR3 spans 18 residues, counting both ends. The CDR3: CASSTRQYSCIPGNTIYF.

This clonotype showed up many times. The chain couples TRBV7-6 to TRBJ2-1; TRBD2 matches 7 bases. The CDR3 has 14 amino acids. Losses at the gene ends were 5 bases for V and 10 bases for J; bases not matched to a gene: 11. Per germline, CDR1 SGHVS and CDR2 FNYEAQ. The CDR3, as DNA: TGTGCCAGCAGCCGCCAAGGCCGGGGGGACGAGCAGTTCTTC. The encoded protein is CASSRQGRGDEQFF.

This clonotype was seen ten or more times. The chain couples TRBV20-1 to TRBJ1-5, with unresolved D. Between the trimmed V and J ends, which lost 2 bases and 4 bases, there was a span of 9 bases. The CDR3 covers 13 residues. Germline V lookup: CDR1 DFQATT, CDR2 SNEGSKA (reference sequence). The CDR3 region is CSARPQNNQPQHF. The CDR3 DNA follows: TGCAGTGCTAGACCTCAGAATAATCAGCCCCAGCATTTT.